Listed below are T cell receptor beta chains from one sample, sequenced in a study of blood T cell repertoires in COVID-19. TCRdb keeps only in-frame clones here, not all; method: immunoSEQ multiplex PCR. The sample records about 150,000 clones, around 78% being singletons. Sequenced material: peripheral blood. The receptor set was obtained from a man older than 75 with acute or convalescent COVID-19. Each CDR3 is given with its conserved first and last residue. Each record gives: J gene, clone size, D gene, V gene, CDR3 protein, CDR3 DNA. D genes are given only for firm matches. The size entry is marked missing in some rows and otherwise reads once, few, many or a size class.

j_call: TRBJ1-1; clone_size: few; d_call: -; v_call: TRBV6-2/TRBV6-3; cdr3_aa: CASSYGGLDTEAFF; cdr3_nt: TGTGCCAGCAGTTACGGGGGCCTAGACACTGAAGCTTTCTTT
j_call: TRBJ1-1; clone_size: -; d_call: -; v_call: TRBV25-1; cdr3_aa: CASSQGFGQAFF; cdr3_nt: TGTGCCAGCAGTCAGGGGTTCGGCCAAGCTTTCTTT
j_call: TRBJ2-3; clone_size: -; d_call: TRBD2; v_call: TRBV11-2; cdr3_aa: CASSSLRLAGGSDTQYF; cdr3_nt: TGTGCCAGCAGCTCTCTACGGCTAGCGGGGGGATCGGATACGCAGTATTTT
j_call: TRBJ2-7; clone_size: -; d_call: -; v_call: TRBV5-6; cdr3_aa: CASSLVFQGNSYEQYF; cdr3_nt: TGTGCCAGCAGCTTGGTCTTTCAGGGAAACTCCTACGAGCAGTACTTC
j_call: TRBJ2-6; clone_size: -; d_call: TRBD1; v_call: TRBV6-5; cdr3_aa: CASSYGQGRLDNVLTF; cdr3_nt: TGTGCCAGCAGTTACGGACAGGGAAGATTGGACAACGTCCTGACTTTC
j_call: TRBJ1-2; clone_size: once; d_call: TRBD1; v_call: TRBV4-1; cdr3_aa: CASSQPGQGIASYTF; cdr3_nt: TGCGCCAGCAGCCAGCCGGGACAGGGGATCGCTAGCTACACCTTC
j_call: TRBJ2-1; clone_size: -; d_call: -; v_call: TRBV27; cdr3_aa: CASRQYSGFDEQFF; cdr3_nt: TGTGCCAGCCGCCAATACAGTGGTTTTGATGAGCAGTTCTTC
j_call: TRBJ2-7; clone_size: -; d_call: TRBD1; v_call: TRBV5-4; cdr3_aa: CASSPGDRGYEQYF; cdr3_nt: TGTGCCAGCAGCCCGGGGGACAGGGGCTACGAGCAGTACTTC
j_call: TRBJ1-6; clone_size: -; d_call: -; v_call: TRBV2; cdr3_aa: CASSDQSPLHF; cdr3_nt: TGTGCCAGCAGTGATCAGTCACCCCTCCACTTT
j_call: TRBJ2-1; clone_size: -; d_call: -; v_call: TRBV21-1; cdr3_aa: CASSLRDCKVVNEQFF; cdr3_nt: TGTGCCAGCAGCCTTCGGGACTGTAAGGTGGTTAATGAGCAGTTCTTC
j_call: TRBJ1-5; clone_size: -; d_call: -; v_call: TRBV19; cdr3_aa: CASSPPPGVSNQPQHF; cdr3_nt: TGTGCCAGTAGTCCCCCGCCGGGGGTTAGCAATCAGCCCCAGCATTTT
j_call: TRBJ2-1; clone_size: -; d_call: TRBD2; v_call: TRBV2; cdr3_aa: CASRNLAGAYNEQFF; cdr3_nt: TGTGCCAGCAGGAATCTAGCGGGGGCGTACAATGAGCAGTTCTTC
j_call: TRBJ1-1; clone_size: -; d_call: TRBD1; v_call: TRBV5-6; cdr3_aa: CASSKKDRENTEAFF; cdr3_nt: TGTGCCAGCAGCAAAAAGGACAGGGAGAACACTGAAGCTTTCTTT
j_call: TRBJ2-1; clone_size: -; d_call: TRBD2; v_call: TRBV9; cdr3_aa: CASSERGYSYNEQFF; cdr3_nt: TGTGCCAGCAGCGAGCGGGGCTACTCCTACAATGAGCAGTTCTTC
j_call: TRBJ2-3; clone_size: -; d_call: -; v_call: TRBV3-1/TRBV3-2; cdr3_aa: CASSPYGADTQYF; cdr3_nt: TGTGCCAGCAGCCCTTACGGGGCAGATACGCAGTATTTT
j_call: TRBJ1-3; clone_size: -; d_call: -; v_call: TRBV25-1; cdr3_aa: CASSEHATGRNTIYF; cdr3_nt: TGTGCCAGCAGTGAACATGCGACAGGTAGAAACACCATATATTTT
j_call: TRBJ2-7; clone_size: -; d_call: -; v_call: TRBV7-8; cdr3_aa: CASSPRGTYEQYF; cdr3_nt: TGTGCCAGCAGCCCACGAGGGACCTACGAGCAGTACTTC
j_call: TRBJ2-7; clone_size: -; d_call: TRBD2; v_call: TRBV14; cdr3_aa: CASSPRGLAGERSSYEQYF; cdr3_nt: TGTGCCAGCAGTCCTAGGGGACTAGCGGGGGAAAGGAGCTCCTACGAGCAGTACTTC
j_call: TRBJ1-5; clone_size: -; d_call: -; v_call: TRBV7-3; cdr3_aa: CASSLTPSVQPQHF; cdr3_nt: TGTGCCAGCAGCTTAACGCCATCGGTTCAGCCCCAGCATTTT
j_call: TRBJ1-2; clone_size: -; d_call: TRBD1; v_call: TRBV6-5; cdr3_aa: CASSSRQGQGGYTF; cdr3_nt: TGTGCCAGCAGTTCGCGACAGGGACAGGGCGGCTACACCTTC
j_call: TRBJ2-2; clone_size: -; d_call: -; v_call: TRBV6-1; cdr3_aa: CASSEALAGDTGELFF; cdr3_nt: TGTGCCAGCAGTGAAGCACTTGCAGGGGACACCGGGGAGCTGTTTTTT
j_call: TRBJ1-2; clone_size: -; d_call: -; v_call: TRBV19; cdr3_aa: CASSIGGGMGYTF; cdr3_nt: TGTGCCAGTAGTATAGGAGGAGGGATGGGCTACACCTTC
j_call: TRBJ1-5; clone_size: few; d_call: TRBD1; v_call: TRBV27; cdr3_aa: CASSIRTGDQPQHF; cdr3_nt: TGTGCCAGCAGTATCAGGACAGGTGATCAGCCCCAGCATTTT
j_call: TRBJ2-5; clone_size: -; d_call: -; v_call: TRBV2; cdr3_aa: CASRRAGVVGETQYF; cdr3_nt: TGTGCCAGCAGACGAGCCGGGGTAGTAGGCGAGACCCAGTACTTC
j_call: TRBJ2-1; clone_size: -; d_call: TRBD1; v_call: TRBV5-1; cdr3_aa: CATSPLGQGVRDEQFF; cdr3_nt: TGCGCCACTAGCCCCCTGGGACAGGGGGTTCGTGATGAGCAGTTCTTC